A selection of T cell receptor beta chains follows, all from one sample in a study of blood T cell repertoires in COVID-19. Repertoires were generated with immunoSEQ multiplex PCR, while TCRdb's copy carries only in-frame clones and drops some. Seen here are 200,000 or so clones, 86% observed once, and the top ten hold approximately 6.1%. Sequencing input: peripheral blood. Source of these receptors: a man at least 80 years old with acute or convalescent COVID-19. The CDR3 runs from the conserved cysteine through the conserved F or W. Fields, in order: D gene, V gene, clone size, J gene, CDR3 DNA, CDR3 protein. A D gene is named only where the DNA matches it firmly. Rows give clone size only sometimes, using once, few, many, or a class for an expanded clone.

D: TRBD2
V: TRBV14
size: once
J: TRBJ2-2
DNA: TGTGCCAGCAGCCAAGGGGTGAGGCGGGAGTCCGGGGAGCTGTTTTTT
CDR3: CASSQGVRRESGELFF

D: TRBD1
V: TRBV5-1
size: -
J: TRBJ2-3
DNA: TGCGCCAGCAGCACGACAGGGGTTCGTGGGAGGAGCACAGATACGCAGTATTTT
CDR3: CASSTTGVRGRSTDTQYF

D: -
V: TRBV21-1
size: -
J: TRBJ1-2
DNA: TGTGCCAACGGGGGGAACTATGGCTACACCTTC
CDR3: CANGGNYGYTF

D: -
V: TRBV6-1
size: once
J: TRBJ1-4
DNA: TGTGCCAGCAGTGAGTTTCCCCCCGGTTCGGGGGTTGAGGAAAAACTGTTTTTT
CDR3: CASSEFPPGSGVEEKLFF

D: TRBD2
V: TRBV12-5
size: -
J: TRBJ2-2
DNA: TGTGCTAGTGGTTTGGTACAGGGACTAGCGGGAGTAGGGGACGGGGAGCTGTTTTTT
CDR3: CASGLVQGLAGVGDGELFF

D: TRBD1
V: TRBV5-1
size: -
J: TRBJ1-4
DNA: TGCGCCAGCAGTTTGACAGGGGCTAATGAAAAACTGTTTTTT
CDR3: CASSLTGANEKLFF

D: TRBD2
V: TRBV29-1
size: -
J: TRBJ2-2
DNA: TGCAGCGTTTATGGAGCGGGAGTCATGGCCGGGGAGCTGTTTTTT
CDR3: CSVYGAGVMAGELFF

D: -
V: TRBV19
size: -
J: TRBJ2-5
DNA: TGTGCCAGTAGTCCCAGGGGAGAGACCCAGTACTTC
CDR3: CASSPRGETQYF

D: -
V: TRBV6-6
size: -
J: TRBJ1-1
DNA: TGTGCCAGCAGTTACGGGGGCAGTTTGGCTTTCTTT
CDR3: CASSYGGSLAFF

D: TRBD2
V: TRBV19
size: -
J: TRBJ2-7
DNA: TGTGCCAGTAGTATGCAGCGGGGGGCCTACGAGCAGTACTTC
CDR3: CASSMQRGAYEQYF

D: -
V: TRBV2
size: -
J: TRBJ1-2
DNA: TGTGCCAGCTCAGCAGGAGGCAACAGCTATGGCTACACCTTC
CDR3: CASSAGGNSYGYTF